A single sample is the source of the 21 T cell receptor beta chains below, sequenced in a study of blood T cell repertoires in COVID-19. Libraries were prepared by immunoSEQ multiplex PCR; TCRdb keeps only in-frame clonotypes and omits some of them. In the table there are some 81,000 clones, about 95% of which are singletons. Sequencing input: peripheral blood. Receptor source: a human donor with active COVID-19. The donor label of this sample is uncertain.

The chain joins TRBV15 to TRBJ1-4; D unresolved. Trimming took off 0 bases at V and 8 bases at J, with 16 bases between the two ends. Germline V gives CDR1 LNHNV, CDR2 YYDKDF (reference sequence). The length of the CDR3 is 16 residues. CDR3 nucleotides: TGTGCCACCAGCAGAGATCCGGGTCTCGGGAAAGAAAAACTGTTTTTT. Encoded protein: CATSRDPGLGKEKLFF.

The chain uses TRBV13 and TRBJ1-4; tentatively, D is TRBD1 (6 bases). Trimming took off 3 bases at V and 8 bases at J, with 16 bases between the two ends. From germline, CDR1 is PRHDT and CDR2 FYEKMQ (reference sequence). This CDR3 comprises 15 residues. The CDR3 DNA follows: TGTGCCAGCAGCTTCACAGGGACGGTGAGGGAAAAACTGTTTTTT. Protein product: CASSFTGTVREKLFF.

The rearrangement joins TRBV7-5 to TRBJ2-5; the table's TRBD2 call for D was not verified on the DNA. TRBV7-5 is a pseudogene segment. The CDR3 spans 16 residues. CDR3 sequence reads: CARSSEPSGGQETQYF. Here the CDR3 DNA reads TGTGCCAGAAGCTCGGAACCTAGCGGGGGCCAAGAGACCCAGTACTTC.

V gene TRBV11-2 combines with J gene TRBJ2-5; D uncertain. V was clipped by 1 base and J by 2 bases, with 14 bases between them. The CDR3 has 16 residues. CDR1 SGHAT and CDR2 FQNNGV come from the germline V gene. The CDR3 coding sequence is TGTGCCAGCAGCTTAGGGGTTAGTCTAGAACAAGAGACCCAGTACTTC. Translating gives CASSLGVSLEQETQYF.

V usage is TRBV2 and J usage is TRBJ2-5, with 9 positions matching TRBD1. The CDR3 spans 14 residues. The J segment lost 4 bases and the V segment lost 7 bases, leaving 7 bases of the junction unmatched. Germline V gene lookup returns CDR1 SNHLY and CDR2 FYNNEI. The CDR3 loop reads CASIFVTGGETQYF. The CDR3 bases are TGTGCCAGCATTTTCGTGACAGGGGGAGAGACCCAGTACTTC.

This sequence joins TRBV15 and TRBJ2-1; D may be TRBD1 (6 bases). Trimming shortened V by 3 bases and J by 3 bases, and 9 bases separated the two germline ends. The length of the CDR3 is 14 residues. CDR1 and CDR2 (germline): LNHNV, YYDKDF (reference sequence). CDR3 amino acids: CATSRATGYNEQFF. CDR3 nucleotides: TGTGCCACCAGCAGGGCGACAGGCTACAATGAGCAGTTCTTC.

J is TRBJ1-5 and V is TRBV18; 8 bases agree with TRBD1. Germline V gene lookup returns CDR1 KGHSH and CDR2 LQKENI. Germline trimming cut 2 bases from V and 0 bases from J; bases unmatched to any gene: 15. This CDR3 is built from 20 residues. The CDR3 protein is CASSPRVVLTGDYSNQPQHF. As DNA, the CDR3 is TGTGCCAGCTCACCAAGAGTAGTATTGACAGGGGATTATAGCAATCAGCCCCAGCATTTT.

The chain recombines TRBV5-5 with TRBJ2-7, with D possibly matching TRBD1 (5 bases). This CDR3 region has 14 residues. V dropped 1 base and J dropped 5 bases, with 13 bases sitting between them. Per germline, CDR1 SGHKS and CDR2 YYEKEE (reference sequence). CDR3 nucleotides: TGTGCCAGCAGCTTGTCAGCCAGGGATGACGAGCAGTACTTC. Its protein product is CASSLSARDDEQYF.

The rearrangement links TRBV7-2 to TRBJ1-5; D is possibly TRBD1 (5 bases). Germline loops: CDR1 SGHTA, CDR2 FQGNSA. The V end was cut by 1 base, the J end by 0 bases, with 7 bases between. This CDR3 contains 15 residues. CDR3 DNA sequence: TGTGCCAGCAGCTTAGGCAGGGTTAGCAATCAGCCCCAGCATTTT. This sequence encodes CASSLGRVSNQPQHF.

In DNA form, the CDR3 reads TGCGCCAGCAGCTTAACCGGACAGTCTACCAATCAGCCCCAGCATTTT. Translating it yields CASSLTGQSTNQPQHF. V and J are TRBV5-1 and TRBJ1-5, with TRBD1 as a possible D gene (6 bases). The CDR3 covers 16 residues. The germline CDR1 and CDR2 sequences are SGHRS and YFSETQ. V was pared by 2 bases and J by 3 bases, with 15 bases between. The whole variable domain, filled in from reference TRBV5-1 and TRBJ1-5, reads KAGVTQTPRYLIKTRGQQVTLSCSPISGHRSVSWYQQTPGQGLQFLFEYFSETQRNKGNFPGRFSGRQFSNSRSEMNVSTLELGDSALYLCASSLTGQSTNQPQHFGDGTRLSIL.

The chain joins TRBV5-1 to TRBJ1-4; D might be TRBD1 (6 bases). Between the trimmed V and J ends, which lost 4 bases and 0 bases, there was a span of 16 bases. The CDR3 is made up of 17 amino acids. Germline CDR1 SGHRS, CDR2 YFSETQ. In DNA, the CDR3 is TGCGCCAGCAGCCTCTCCTGGACAGATGCAACTAATGAAAAACTGTTTTTT. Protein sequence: CASSLSWTDATNEKLFF.

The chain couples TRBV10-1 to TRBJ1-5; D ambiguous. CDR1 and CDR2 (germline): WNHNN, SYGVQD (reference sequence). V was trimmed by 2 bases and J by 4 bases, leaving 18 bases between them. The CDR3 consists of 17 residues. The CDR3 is CASSEAGDRIANQPQHF. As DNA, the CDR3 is TGCGCCAGCAGTGAGGCCGGGGATAGGATAGCAAATCAGCCCCAGCATTTT.

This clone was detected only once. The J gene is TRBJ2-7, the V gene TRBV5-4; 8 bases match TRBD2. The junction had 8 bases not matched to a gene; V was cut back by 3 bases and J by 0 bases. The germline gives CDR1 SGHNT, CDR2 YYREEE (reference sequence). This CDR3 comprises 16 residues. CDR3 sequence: CASSYLAGSSSYEQYF. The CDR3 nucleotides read TGTGCCAGCAGCTACTTAGCGGGATCTAGCTCCTACGAGCAGTACTTC.

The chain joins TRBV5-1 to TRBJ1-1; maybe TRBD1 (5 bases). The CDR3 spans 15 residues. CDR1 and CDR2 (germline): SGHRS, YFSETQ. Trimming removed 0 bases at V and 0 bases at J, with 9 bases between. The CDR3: CASSLAQALNTEAFF. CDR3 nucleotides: TGCGCCAGCAGCTTGGCACAGGCGCTGAACACTGAAGCTTTCTTT.

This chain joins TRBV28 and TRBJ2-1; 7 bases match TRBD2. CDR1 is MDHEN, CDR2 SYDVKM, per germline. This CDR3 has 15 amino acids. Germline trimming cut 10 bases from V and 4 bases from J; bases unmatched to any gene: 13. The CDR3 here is CATNGGGIGYNEQFF. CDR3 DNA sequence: TGTGCCACCAACGGGGGAGGGATCGGTTACAATGAGCAGTTCTTC.

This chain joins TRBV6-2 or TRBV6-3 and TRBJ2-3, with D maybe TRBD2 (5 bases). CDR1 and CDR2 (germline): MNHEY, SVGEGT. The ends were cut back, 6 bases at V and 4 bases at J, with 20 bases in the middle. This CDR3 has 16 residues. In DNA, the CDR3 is TGTGCCAGCAGCCCGCTTGTGAGGGATCCCCCAGATACGCAGTATTTT. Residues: CASSPLVRDPPDTQYF.

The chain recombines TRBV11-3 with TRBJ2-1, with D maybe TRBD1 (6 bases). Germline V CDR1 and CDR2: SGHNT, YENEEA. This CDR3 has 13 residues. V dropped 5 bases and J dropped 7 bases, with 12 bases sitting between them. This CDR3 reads CASSLGQTNEQFF. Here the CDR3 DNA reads TGTGCCAGCAGCCTTGGACAGACAAATGAGCAGTTCTTC.

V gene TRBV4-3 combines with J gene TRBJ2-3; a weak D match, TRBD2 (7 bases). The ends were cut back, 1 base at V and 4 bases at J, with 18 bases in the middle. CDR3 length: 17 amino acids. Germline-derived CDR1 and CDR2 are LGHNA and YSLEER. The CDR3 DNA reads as TGCGCCAGCAGCCAAGCGTTAGGGGGGGGCTCGTCAGATACGCAGTATTTT. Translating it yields CASSQALGGGSSDTQYF.

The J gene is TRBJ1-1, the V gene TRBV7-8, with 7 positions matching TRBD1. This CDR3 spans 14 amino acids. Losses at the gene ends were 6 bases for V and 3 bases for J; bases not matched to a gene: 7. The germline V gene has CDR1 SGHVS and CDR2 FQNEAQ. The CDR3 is CASRFRQGDTEAFF. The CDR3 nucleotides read TGTGCCAGCAGATTTAGGCAGGGGGACACTGAAGCTTTCTTT.

The chain's CDR3 is CASSLWGQTYEQYF. For the CDR3, the DNA is TGTGCCAGCAGCTTATGGGGACAGACCTACGAGCAGTACTTC. The chain carries TRBV11-2 and TRBJ2-7, with 7 bases that match TRBD1. The CDR3 contains 14 residues. Germline-derived CDR1 and CDR2 are SGHAT and FQNNGV. V shed 2 bases, J shed 2 bases, and the junction held 3 bases outside the gene matches. The whole variable domain, remainder taken from reference TRBV11-2 and TRBJ2-7, is EAGVAQSPRYKIIEKRQSVAFWCNPISGHATLYWYQQILGQGPKLLIQFQNNGVVDDSQLPKDRFSAERLKGVDSTLKIQPAKLEDSAVYLCASSLWGQTYEQYFGPGTRLTVT.

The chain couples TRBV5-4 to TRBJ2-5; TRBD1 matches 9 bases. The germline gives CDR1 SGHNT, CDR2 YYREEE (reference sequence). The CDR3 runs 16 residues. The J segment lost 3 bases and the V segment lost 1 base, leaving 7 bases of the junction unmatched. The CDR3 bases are TGTGCCAGCAGCTTGCCCCTGAGACAGGGGGAAGAGACCCAGTACTTC. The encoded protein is CASSLPLRQGEETQYF.